This TCR beta chain was found in a study of T cell responses to AZD1222 COVID-19 vaccine (dated by TCRdb to about 2021). About the investigation overall: TCR sequencing was performed for more than 230 trial participants, of whom 207 were given two doses of AZD1222 and around 26 were given two doses of MenACWY control vaccine. Enrollment into the trials was organized by age into subgroups of 18-55, 56-69 and 70-plus years, and those subgroups contained roughly 150, 30 and 60 TCR-sequenced participants, respectively.

Broader findings and caveats from the paper: In the small 56-69-year group, the increase in depth fell short of significance, most likely because of low power. Epitopes outside the regions mutated in the B.1.351 and B.1.1.7 variants were reportedly recognized by nearly half of the unique spike-specific TCRs. Participants were mostly white British, with more females than males. The authors suggested clonal diversity may have been underestimated. After two AZD1222 doses, spike-specific TCR breadth and depth were significantly higher than at day 0 and than in MenACWY recipients. Only five to seven AZD1222 recipients were SARS-CoV-2 seropositive at baseline, limiting conclusions about previously exposed vaccinees. CD4 TCRs associated with the vaccine covered the entire spike protein, and the dominant responses were in regions 160-218 and 743-854. Because no samples from the day 14 peak response were available, repertoires could be characterized only after the peak T cell response.

About this clone: No cognate antigen has been identified for it. It has no much larger one-base neighbor in the sample; base qualities were not kept.

The CDR3 regions of human TCRbeta chains were analyzed by immunosequencing. Regarding the original processing steps: Repertoire TCRs were matched against a reference library of SARS-CoV-2-specific TCRs generated with the MIRA antigen-specificity platform. Breadth meant the fraction of unique TCRs that were SARS-CoV-2-associated, whereas depth meant the fraction of total T cells that were SARS-CoV-2-associated. Using the MIRA data, each spike-specific TCR was mapped to the spike region that the TCR reacts to and placed in a CD4 or CD8 class. Log10-transformed breadth and depth values were compared by one-way ANOVA with Sidak's multiple comparisons tests. TCRdb stores this immuneACCESS table with in-frame sequences only. Part of the clones is absent; in the studies checked, under half of the shortfall reflects unresolved V genes, and no reason is known for the rest. D and trimming come from the DNA, and the V and J calls and clone size come from that table. In all, the sample holds more than 150,000 clones, and approximately 94% of those were seen once. The ten largest account for approximately 1.5% of the sample.

The time point label of this sample denotes: about 28 days (+/-7) after the second vaccine dose. AZD1222 recipients with second doses at about 4 weeks or about 12 weeks were pooled, because spike-specific TCR depth and breadth did not differ between schedules. The vaccinee samples were drawn from two UK trials, COV001 and COV002, one of which was a single-blind randomized controlled phase 2/3 trial testing AZD1222 (ChAdOx1 nCoV-19) in healthy adults. For TCRbeta chain sequencing, PBMC samples were collected from trial participants at day 0 and at day 28 after the second dose. The CDR1 and CDR2 encoded by the germline V gene are SNHLY and FYNNEI. V loses 6 bases at its end and J loses 4 bases; junction bases beyond the gene matches: 6. The cysteine opens and the phenylalanine closes a CDR3 of 14 amino acids. Only the CDR3 region is kept as DNA, spanning 42 bases read in frame from base 1.

Sequencing was performed on peripheral blood, taken 28 days after the second AZD1222 dose. The sequence was collected from an adult who received the AZD1222 COVID-19 vaccine. The receptor chain draws on TRBV2 and TRBJ2-1, with 7 central nucleotides matching TRBD1. The CDR3 protein sequence reads: CASRPGTDYNEQFF. In nucleotides, the sequence is TGTGCCAGCAGGCCCGGGACAGATTACAATGAGCAGTTCTTC.